The clone carrying this T cell receptor beta chain has a handful of counts. Its specificity is unknown. Built from TCR beta cDNA, the libraries had unique molecular identifiers in them. Input of roughly 0.95 to 10 million T cells yielded roughly 0.5 million cDNA molecules. TCRdb re-called the PCR reads with MiXCR, one entry per CDR3 protein. The sample has hundreds of thousands of distinct CDR3 sequences, roughly 29% seen once. This entry belongs to a study of post-analysis software for immune sequencing data. The study's findings and limits: People with multiple sclerosis had a significantly lower normalized Chao1 diversity than controls did. F measure clustering grouped samples strongly by preparation batch.

Material: blood. The clonotype originates from a girl under 18 with multiple sclerosis.

CDR3 nucleotides: TGTGCCAGCAGTAGGGATAGTAGAGGGAATGAGCAGTTCTTC. Residues: CASSRDSRGNEQFF. This chain joins TRBV6-5 and TRBJ2-1; D may be TRBD2 (5 bases). In germline, CDR1 is MNHEY, CDR2 SVGAGI. CDR3 length: 14 amino acids. V shed 5 bases and J shed 7 bases, with 15 bases lying between them.